Listed below are T cell receptor beta chains from one sample, sequenced in a study of T cell responses to AZD1222 COVID-19 vaccine. The repertoire was sequenced with immunoSEQ multiplex PCR; TCRdb's copy has only in-frame clones and lacks some. The sample has 85,000 to 120,000 clones; roughly 87% are singletons. Sample: peripheral blood, taken 28 days after the second AZD1222 dose. The source of these receptors is an adult who received the AZD1222 COVID-19 vaccine. Each CDR3 is given with its conserved first and last residue. The D gene is left open where the match is weak. Size tells how often a clone was seen (once, few, many) or the class of an expanded clone, and some rows leave it out.

clone size	J gene	D gene	V gene	CDR3 protein	CDR3 DNA
NA	TRBJ1-5	NA	TRBV14	CASSPTVLPQPQHF	TGTGCCAGCAGCCCGACCGTTCTTCCCCAGCCCCAGCATTTT
NA	TRBJ1-2	NA	TRBV4-3	CASSQDSGVGGYTF	TGCGCCAGCAGCCAAGATAGCGGGGTCGGGGGCTACACCTTC
once	TRBJ1-4	NA	TRBV12-3/TRBV12-4	CASSPPWGEKLFF	TGTGCCAGCAGCCCCCCGTGGGGGGAAAAACTGTTTTTT
NA	TRBJ2-5	NA	TRBV18	CASSPSRQETQYF	TGTGCCAGCTCACCAAGCAGGCAAGAGACCCAGTACTTC
NA	TRBJ2-7	NA	TRBV7-3	CASSPLGREEEQYF	TGTGCCAGCAGCCCCTTGGGACGTGAGGAGGAGCAGTACTTC
once	TRBJ1-1	NA	TRBV6-5	CASSFDRFMNTEAFF	TGTGCCAGCAGTTTCGACAGGTTCATGAACACTGAAGCTTTCTTT
once	TRBJ2-7	NA	TRBV9	CASSVGPPDEQYF	TGTGCCAGCAGCGTAGGACCCCCGGACGAGCAGTACTTC
NA	TRBJ1-1	NA	TRBV3-1/TRBV3-2	CASSQFVDWSTEAFF	TGTGCCAGCAGCCAGTTTGTAGACTGGAGCACTGAAGCTTTCTTT
NA	TRBJ1-6	NA	TRBV27	CASSTWALRADPYNSPLHF	TGTGCCAGCAGTACCTGGGCCCTGAGGGCAGATCCCTATAATTCACCCCTCCACTTT
NA	TRBJ2-7	TRBD2	TRBV6-2/TRBV6-3	CASSTAIAGSYEQYF	TGTGCCAGCAGTACCGCAATAGCGGGGAGTTACGAGCAGTACTTC
NA	TRBJ1-4	TRBD1	TRBV2	CASSEPGQGAREKLFF	TGTGCCAGCAGTGAGCCGGGACAGGGGGCCCGGGAAAAACTGTTTTTT
once	TRBJ1-6	TRBD1	TRBV19	CASSRTGTENSPLHF	TGTGCCAGTAGCCGAACCGGGACAGAAAATTCACCCCTCCACTTT
NA	TRBJ2-5	NA	TRBV2	CASTRQLQETQYF	TGTGCCAGCACGAGACAGCTCCAAGAGACCCAGTACTTC
NA	TRBJ2-1	NA	TRBV1	CTSSPYGGSYNEQFF	TGCACCAGCAGTCCATACGGGGGGTCCTACAATGAGCAGTTCTTC
NA	TRBJ2-3	TRBD2	TRBV14	CASSLSGGDTQYF	TGTGCCAGCAGCCTCTCGGGGGGAGATACGCAGTATTTT
NA	TRBJ1-1	NA	TRBV4-3	CASSKAEMNTEAFF	TGCGCCAGCAGCAAAGCGGAGATGAACACTGAAGCTTTCTTT
NA	TRBJ1-3	NA	TRBV19	CASSAAQGNRYTIYF	TGTGCCAGTAGCGCCGCTCAGGGCAACCGGTACACCATATATTTT
NA	TRBJ2-5	TRBD2	TRBV6-2/TRBV6-3	CASSSRSTSGQETQYF	TGTGCCAGCAGTTCCCGATCGACTAGCGGACAAGAGACCCAGTACTTC
NA	TRBJ1-1	TRBD1	TRBV7-2	CASSTRTGMNTEAFF	TGTGCCAGCAGCACCCGGACAGGAATGAACACTGAAGCTTTCTTT
NA	TRBJ2-1	TRBD1	TRBV15	CATSRGGTDNEQFF	TGTGCCACCAGCAGAGGTGGGACAGACAATGAGCAGTTCTTC
NA	TRBJ1-4	TRBD1	TRBV5-1	CASRDREGEKLFF	TGCGCCAGCCGGGACAGGGAAGGGGAAAAACTGTTTTTT
many	TRBJ2-1	NA	TRBV29-1	CIFSGGTYNEQFF	TGCATCTTCTCGGGTGGGACCTACAATGAGCAGTTCTTC
NA	TRBJ1-2	NA	TRBV19	CASSLQLNYGYTF	TGTGCCAGTAGCCTACAGCTTAACTATGGCTACACCTTC
NA	TRBJ1-1	NA	TRBV19	CASSNRVGAFF	TGTGCCAGTAGTAACAGGGTTGGAGCTTTCTTT
NA	TRBJ1-6	NA	TRBV18	CASSPGGGRHNSPLHF	TGTGCCAGCTCACCGGGGGGTGGCAGACATAATTCACCCCTCCACTTT
NA	TRBJ2-7	NA	TRBV5-4	CASSPGGQGSSYEQYF	TGTGCCAGCAGCCCGGGTGGGCAGGGGAGCTCCTACGAGCAGTACTTC
NA	TRBJ2-1	TRBD2	TRBV5-4	CASSAAVGLAGVSHEQFF	TGTGCCAGCAGCGCGGCCGTAGGACTAGCGGGAGTTTCCCATGAGCAGTTCTTC
NA	TRBJ1-1	NA	TRBV18	CASSPPTGRLNTEAFF	TGTGCCAGCTCACCACCCACAGGGAGGCTGAACACTGAAGCTTTCTTT
NA	TRBJ2-5	NA	TRBV7-9	CASSSLQYQETQYF	TGTGCCAGCAGCTCTTTACAGTACCAAGAGACCCAGTACTTC
NA	TRBJ1-1	TRBD1	TRBV27	CASRGQGVGTEAFF	TGTGCCAGCCGGGGACAGGGGGTGGGCACTGAAGCTTTCTTT
NA	TRBJ1-2	NA	TRBV9	CASLGQGNYGYTF	TGTGCCAGCTTGGGGCAGGGTAACTATGGCTACACCTTC
NA	TRBJ1-3	NA	TRBV5-1	CASSLGSGNTIYF	TGCGCCAGCAGCTTGGGATCTGGAAACACCATATATTTT
NA	TRBJ2-4	TRBD1	TRBV18	CASSPPVTGGTGLAKNIQYF	TGTGCCAGCTCACCACCGGTGACAGGGGGCACGGGTTTAGCCAAAAACATTCAGTACTTC
NA	TRBJ1-5	NA	TRBV19	CASSIELGHNQPQHF	TGTGCCAGTAGTATCGAGCTCGGACACAATCAGCCCCAGCATTTT
NA	TRBJ2-1	TRBD2	TRBV27	CASTPSGGVDNEQFF	TGTGCCAGCACCCCGTCGGGGGGAGTGGACAATGAGCAGTTCTTC
NA	TRBJ2-3	NA	TRBV6-5	CASSYGGRSTDTQYF	TGTGCCAGCAGTTACGGGGGCCGAAGCACAGATACGCAGTATTTT